The 18 T cell receptor beta chains reported below all come from one sample, sequenced in a study of blood T cells in healthy people across ages (dated by TCRdb to 2015 to 2017). Preparation of the library involved 5' RACE. Sequencer: Illumina HiSeq 2500. A second PCR of 7 to 11 cycles was performed with a sample-barcoded 5' primer and a J-beta primer mix. TCRdb reran the public reads through fastp at Q25 and MiXCR, keeping productive beta chains. Rows with a matching CDR3 protein are joined into one entry that keeps the most common DNA and genes. The sample has fewer than 750,000 distinct CDR3 sequences on record, 40% to 65% of them singletons. The ten biggest clones cover approximately 12% of the sample. The sample comprised blood. These receptors were obtained from a woman of 80 years or more in good health.

The chain recombines TRBV29-1 with TRBJ2-7; tentatively, D is TRBD2 (5 bases). The better agreement between TRBJ2-5 and the DNA end casts doubt on the J call. The CDR3 extends over 16 amino acids. The germline V gene has CDR1 SQVTM and CDR2 ANQGSEA. CDR3 sequence: CSVEIRRVTSVETQYF. The CDR3 DNA is TGCAGCGTTGAAATCCGGCGGGTGACCTCCGTGGAGACCCAGTACTTC.

A remark on this clonotype: A clone one base away is much larger, so this may be a read error. The chain employs TRBV6-5 and TRBJ1-5; TRBD1 matches at 9 bases. The CDR3 is 13 residues long. The germline CDR1 and CDR2 sequences are MNHEY and SVGAGI. DNA for the CDR3: TGTGTCACAAACAGGGGGCTCGGTCAGCCCCAGCATTTT. It specifies CVTNRGLGQPQHF.

The CDR3 loop reads CAISDIGGTGELFF. In DNA form, the CDR3 reads TGTGCCATCAGTGATATTGGGGGGACCGGGGAGCTGTTTTTT. The V call is TRBV10-3, the J call TRBJ2-2, with TRBD2 as a possible D gene (6 bases). The germline CDR1 and CDR2 sequences are ENHRY and SYGVKD. The CDR3 is 14 residues long. The V end was cut by 3 bases, the J end by 5 bases, with 10 bases between.

About this clonotype itself: Being one base from a much bigger clone, this may be a read error. The chain links TRBV6-5 to TRBJ1-1, with TRBD1 matching over 11 bases. Germline CDR1 MNHEY, CDR2 SVGAGI. V shed 5 bases, J shed 4 bases, and the junction held 6 bases outside the gene matches. The CDR3 length is 15 residues. CDR3 sequence: CASSTTGTGGTEAFF. CDR3 nucleotide sequence: TGTGCCAGCAGTACAACCGGGACAGGGGGCACTGAAGCTTTCTTT.

As to this clonotype: A much larger clonotype is one base distant, so this may be a read error. The chain recombines TRBV5-1 with TRBJ2-1, with 12 nucleotides matching TRBD2. Judging by the DNA end, TRBJ2-7 fits better; the J call may be wrong. Germline CDR1 reads SGHRS; CDR2 reads YFSETQ. The CDR3 consists of 17 residues. DNA of the CDR3: TGCGCCAGCAGCTTGATGCCTGGACTAGCGGGATACAATGAGCAGTACTTC. This sequence encodes CASSLMPGLAGYNEQYF.

The chain couples TRBV2 to TRBJ1-5, with D possibly TRBD1 on 5 matching bases. Trimming removed 8 bases from V and 4 bases from J, with 12 bases in between. CDR3 size: 13 residues. The germline V gene encodes CDR1 SNHLY and CDR2 FYNNEI. The CDR3 region is CASETGGNQPQHF. The CDR3 coding sequence is TGTGCCAGCGAAACAGGTGGAAATCAGCCCCAGCATTTT. The complete variable domain, with remaining parts taken from reference TRBV2 and TRBJ1-5, reads EPEVTQTPSHQVTQMGQEVILRCVPISNHLYFYWYRQILGQKVEFLVSFYNNEISEKSEIFDDQFSVERPDGSNFTLKIRSTKLEDSAMYFCASETGGNQPQHFGDGTRLSIL.

Many counts were recorded for this clonotype. This rearrangement joins TRBV7-3 to TRBJ1-2; 8 positions agree with TRBD1. V shed 5 bases and J 3 bases; nucleotides not matched to a gene: 8. Germline assignment: CDR1 SGHTA and CDR2 FQGTGA. CDR3 length: 15 residues. Here the CDR3 reads CASSPQGARDYGYTF. Here the CDR3 DNA reads TGTGCCAGCAGCCCCCAGGGGGCGCGGGACTATGGCTACACCTTC. The variable domain in full, with the rest retrieved from reference TRBV7-3 and TRBJ1-2, is GAGVSQTPSNKVTEKGKYVELRCDPISGHTALYWYRQSLGQGPEFLIYFQGTGAADDSGLPNDRFFAVRPEGSVSTLKIQRTERGDSAVYLCASSPQGARDYGYTFGSGTRLTVV.

This clonotype was picked up one time. This chain links TRBV7-9 with TRBJ2-7; D uncertain. Trimming cost V 3 bases and J 0 bases, with 6 bases left between them. Per germline, CDR1 SEHNR and CDR2 FQNEAQ (reference sequence). This CDR3 is built from 13 residues. The DNA for the CDR3 is TGTGCCAGCAGCTTCTACAGCTCCTACGAGCAGTACTTC. Translated, it gives CASSFYSSYEQYF.

The table lists this clonotype with a few counts. CDR3 residues: CAIRGDRGYNEQFF. CDR3 coding DNA: TGTGCCATCAGGGGGGACAGGGGCTACAATGAGCAGTTCTTC. This chain uses TRBV10-3 with TRBJ2-1; the match to TRBD1 covers 10 bases. V trimming: 6 bases; J trimming: 3 bases; junction bases outside the gene matches: 2. Germline loops: CDR1 ENHRY, CDR2 SYGVKD. CDR3 length: 14 residues.

V and J are TRBV5-1 and TRBJ1-5; 10 nucleotides line up with TRBD1. The CDR3 totals 15 residues. Germline-derived CDR1 and CDR2 are SGHRS and YFSETQ. The V gene end was trimmed by 4 bases and the J gene end by 5 bases; junction bases not matched to a gene: 6. CDR3 bases: TGCGCCAGCAGCCCCCCGACAGGGGGCGATCAGCCCCAGCATTTT. It is translated as CASSPPTGGDQPQHF.

This clonotype was found once. With a much larger clone just one base away, this may be a read error. V and J are TRBV28 and TRBJ2-7, with TRBD2 matching 7 bases. The CDR3 runs to 14 residues. Looked up from germline, CDR1 is MDHEN and CDR2 is SYDVKM. This CDR3 reads CASGFRGETYEQYF. The CDR3 coding sequence is TGTGCCAGCGGTTTTCGGGGGGAGACCTACGAGCAGTACTTC. Using reference TRBV28 and TRBJ2-7 for the parts outside the CDR3, the full variable domain is DVKVTQSSRYLVKRTGEKVFLECVQDMDHENMFWYRQDPGLGLRLIYFSYDVKMKEKGDIPEGYSVSREKKERFSLILESASTNQTSMYLCASGFRGETYEQYFGPGTRLTVT.

The chain carries TRBV4-3 and TRBJ2-7, with 9 bases matching TRBD1. V was clipped by 1 base and J by 3 bases; unmatched bases: 4. CDR1 is LGHNA and CDR2 is YSLEER in the germline V gene. The CDR3 is 15 amino acids. The CDR3 loop is CASSQGQGQGYEQYF. CDR3 nucleotides: TGCGCCAGCAGCCAAGGGCAGGGACAGGGCTACGAGCAGTACTTC.

This clonotype was recorded a few times. This chain connects TRBV4-2 to TRBJ2-3; possible D gene TRBD2, 6 bases. Per germline, CDR1 LGHNA and CDR2 YNFKEQ. There are 15 residues in the CDR3. Trimming removed 1 base at V and 4 bases at J, with 12 bases between. The CDR3 sequence: CASSQAGVQADTQYF. CDR3 bases: TGTGCCAGCAGCCAAGCGGGGGTACAGGCAGATACGCAGTATTTT.

On this clonotype: One base away lies a much larger clone, so this may be a sequencing read error. The rearrangement uses TRBV20-1 and TRBJ2-5; the D gene could be TRBD1 or TRBD2 (5 bases each). The better agreement between TRBJ2-4 and the DNA end casts doubt on the J call. Germline V gene sequence: CDR1 DFQATT, CDR2 SNEGSKA (reference sequence). The CDR3 runs 14 residues. As DNA, the CDR3 is TGCAGTGCTAGAGGTTTCGGGACGTCGGACATTCAGTACTTC. Residues: CSARGFGTSDIQYF.

The chain has TRBV20-1 and TRBJ2-3, with D unresolved. This CDR3 has 17 residues. V was clipped by 1 base and J by 0 bases, with 17 bases between them. Germline V gives CDR1 DFQATT, CDR2 SNEGSKA (reference sequence). The CDR3 sequence is CSARALGTIASTDTQYF. The CDR3 DNA sequence: TGCAGTGCTAGAGCTCTAGGAACAATCGCTAGCACAGATACGCAGTATTTT.

This clonotype has only a few counts. The genes are TRBV7-2 and TRBJ2-6; D gene unclear. CDR3 length: 18 residues. Germline V CDR1 and CDR2: SGHTA, FQGNSA. V lost 5 bases to trimming and J lost 0 bases, with 17 bases between them. CDR3 nucleotide sequence: TGTGCCAGCAGCGTAGGACCTTCCCGCGACTCTGGGGCCAACGTCCTGACTTTC. Its translation is CASSVGPSRDSGANVLTF. Looking up the rest from reference TRBV7-2 and TRBJ2-6 gives the full variable domain: GAGVSQSPSNKVTEKGKDVELRCDPISGHTALYWYRQSLGQGLEFLIYFQGNSAPDKSGLPSDRFSAERTGGSVSTLTIQRTQQEDSAVYLCASSVGPSRDSGANVLTFGAGSRLTVL.

The table lists this clonotype with a few counts. This chain joins TRBV27 and TRBJ2-2; 7 positions agree with TRBD1. CDR3 length: 13 amino acids. Germline V gene sequence: CDR1 MNHEY, CDR2 SMNVEV (reference sequence). Trimming took 5 bases from V and 13 from J; bases not matched to a gene: 10. The CDR3 loop reads CASSRDRGDGLFF. As DNA, the CDR3 is TGTGCCAGCAGTCGGGACAGAGGGGATGGGCTGTTTTTT.

The CDR3 sequence: CASSLFQGMVQFF. The CDR3 nucleotides are TGTGCCAGCAGTTTATTCCAGGGGATGGTGCAGTTCTTC. The chain carries TRBV28 and TRBJ2-1, with D maybe TRBD1 (6 bases). The CDR3 sequence is 13 residues long. The V gene's germline CDR1 is MDHEN and CDR2 SYDVKM. V lost 1 base to trimming and J lost 12 bases, with 13 bases between them.